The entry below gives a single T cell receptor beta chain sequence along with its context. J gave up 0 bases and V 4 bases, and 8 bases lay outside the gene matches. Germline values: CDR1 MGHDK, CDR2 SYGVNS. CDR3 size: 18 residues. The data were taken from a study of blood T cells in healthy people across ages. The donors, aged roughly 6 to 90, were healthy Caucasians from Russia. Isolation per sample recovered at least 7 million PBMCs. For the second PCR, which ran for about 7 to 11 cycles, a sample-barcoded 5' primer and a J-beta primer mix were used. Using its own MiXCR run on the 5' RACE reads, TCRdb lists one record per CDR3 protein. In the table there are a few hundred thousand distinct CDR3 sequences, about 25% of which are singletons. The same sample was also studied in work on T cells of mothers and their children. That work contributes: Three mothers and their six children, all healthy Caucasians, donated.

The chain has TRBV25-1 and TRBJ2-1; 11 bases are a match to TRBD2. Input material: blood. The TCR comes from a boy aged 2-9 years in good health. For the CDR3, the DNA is TGTGCCAGCAGTGTCCCGGTAACTAGCGGGAGCTCCTACAATGAGCAGTTCTTC. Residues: CASSVPVTSGSSYNEQFF. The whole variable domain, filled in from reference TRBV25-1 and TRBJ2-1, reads EADIYQTPRYLVIGTGKKITLECSQTMGHDKMYWYQQDPGMELHLIHYSYGVNSTEKGDLSSESTVSRIRTEHFPLTLESARPSHTSQYLCASSVPVTSGSSYNEQFFGPGTRLTVL.